This TCR beta chain was captured by sequencing in a study of blood T cell repertoires in COVID-19. Across the study: PBMCs, B-cell-depleted T cells, or T cells provided the cDNA or gDNA that made up the material.

Clones were read by immunoSEQ multiplex PCR, and TCRdb kept only the in-frame ones, dropping some. The sample includes over 95,000 clones, around 85% seen only once; the top ten take roughly an eighth. V dropped 11 bases and J dropped 5 bases, with 12 bases sitting between them. The CDR3 runs 11 residues. CDR1 KGHSH and CDR2 LQKENI come from the germline V gene. Source material: peripheral blood. This receptor was taken from a human donor in a cohort sampled during active COVID-19. The chain links TRBV18 to TRBJ1-1; D uncertain. The chain's CDR3 is CAGLRGTEAFF. CDR3 DNA: TGTGCCGGCTTGAGAGGAACTGAAGCTTTCTTT.